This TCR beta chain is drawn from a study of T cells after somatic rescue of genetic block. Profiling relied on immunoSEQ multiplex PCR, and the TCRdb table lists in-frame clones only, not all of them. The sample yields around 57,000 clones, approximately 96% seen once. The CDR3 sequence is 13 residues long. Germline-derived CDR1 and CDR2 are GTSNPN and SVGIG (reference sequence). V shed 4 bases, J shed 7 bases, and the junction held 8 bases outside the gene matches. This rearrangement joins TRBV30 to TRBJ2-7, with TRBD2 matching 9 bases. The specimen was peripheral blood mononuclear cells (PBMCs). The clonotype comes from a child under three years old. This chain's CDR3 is CAWKYSGRREQYF. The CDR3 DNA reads TGTGCCTGGAAATATAGCGGGAGAAGGGAGCAGTACTTC. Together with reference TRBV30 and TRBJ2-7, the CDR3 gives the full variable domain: SQTIHQWPATLVQPVGSPLSLECTVEGTSNPNLYWYRQAAGRGLQLLFYSVGIGQISSEVPQNLSASRPQDRQFILSSKKLLLSDSGFYLCAWKYSGRREQYFGPGTRLTVT.